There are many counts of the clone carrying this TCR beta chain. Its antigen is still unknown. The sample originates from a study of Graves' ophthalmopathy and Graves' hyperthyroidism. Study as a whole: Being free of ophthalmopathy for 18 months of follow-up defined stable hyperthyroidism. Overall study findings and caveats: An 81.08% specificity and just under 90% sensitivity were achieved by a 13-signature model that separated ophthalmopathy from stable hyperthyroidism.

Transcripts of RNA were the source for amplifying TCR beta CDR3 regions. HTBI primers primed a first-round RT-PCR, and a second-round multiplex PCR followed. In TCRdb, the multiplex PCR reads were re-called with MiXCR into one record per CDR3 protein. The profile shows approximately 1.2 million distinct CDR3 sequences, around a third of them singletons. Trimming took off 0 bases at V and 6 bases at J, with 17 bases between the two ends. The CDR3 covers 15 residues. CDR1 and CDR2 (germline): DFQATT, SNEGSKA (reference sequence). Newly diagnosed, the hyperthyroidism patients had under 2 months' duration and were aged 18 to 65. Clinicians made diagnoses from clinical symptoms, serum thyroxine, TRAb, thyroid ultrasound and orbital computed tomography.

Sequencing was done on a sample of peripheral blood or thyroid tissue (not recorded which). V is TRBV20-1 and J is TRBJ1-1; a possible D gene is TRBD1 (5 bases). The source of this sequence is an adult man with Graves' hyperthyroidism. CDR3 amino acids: CSARDSKGHGSEAFF. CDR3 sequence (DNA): TGCAGTGCTAGAGATTCGAAGGGGCATGGGTCTGAAGCTTTCTTT.